The source of this TCR beta chain is a study of CD8+ T cells in alopecia areata. Background on the study: It was oral tofacitinib, at 5 to 10 mg twice daily, that treated patients received.

Deletions cut 1 base from V and 1 base from J, with 12 bases between. Germline V gene data show CDR1 as SGHDN and CDR2 as FVKESK. The CDR3 has 16 residues. Treatment noted: oral pan-JAK inhibitor, 5-10 mg twice daily. Investigators isolated RNA and reverse transcribed it into cDNA to act as the sequencing template. TCRdb's copy holds only in-frame clones and misses some; the assay was immunoSEQ multiplex PCR. The table has a few hundred thousand clones, approximately 72% seen once. The sample holds a few counts of this clone. This sequence was found in a human donor with alopecia areata. J is TRBJ2-3 and V is TRBV14; D is unclear. This specimen consisted of CD4+ T cells sorted from blood, obtained between weeks 44 and 45, from a patient treated with tofacitinib. The CDR3 here is CASSQGHTLRTDTQYF. CDR3 nucleotides: TGTGCCAGCAGCCAAGGACACACTTTACGCACAGATACGCAGTATTTT.